The 3 T cell receptor beta chains presented below share a single source sample, sequenced in a study of cytomegalovirus exposure and HLA in healthy donors. The PCR made use of 60 Vbeta and 13 Jbeta primers. Profiled with immunoSEQ multiplex PCR; TCRdb holds only in-frame clones, not every one. The repertoire holds about 180,000 clones, with over 70% as singletons. Sequenced: PBMCs. These receptors all stem from a woman between 55 and 75 years old in good health and CMV-seropositive.

Turning to this clone: The sample has other DNA sequences that encode this CDR3 too. The V and J genes are TRBV7-9 and TRBJ2-6; D gene uncertain. The CDR3 is 15 residues long. Germline V CDR1 and CDR2: SEHNR, FQNEAQ (reference sequence). Trimming stripped 5 bases from V and 0 bases from J, with 8 bases between. CDR3 sequence (DNA): TGTGCCAGCAGCCCCCGGGTCTCTGGGGCCAACGTCCTGACTTTC. Protein: CASSPRVSGANVLTF. Filled out from reference TRBV7-9 and TRBJ2-6, the complete variable domain reads DTGVSQNPRHKITKRGQNVTFRCDPISEHNRLYWYRQTLGQGPEFLTYFQNEAQLEKSRLLSDRFSAERPKGSFSTLEIQRTEQGDSAMYLCASSPRVSGANVLTFGAGSRLTVL.

This clone was counted a few times. The V gene is TRBV29-1, the J gene TRBJ1-4; perhaps TRBD1 as D (5 bases). CDR1 SQVTM and CDR2 ANQGSEA come from the germline V gene. Between the trimmed V and J ends, which lost 0 bases and 0 bases, there was a span of 11 bases. CDR3 length equals 16 residues. The CDR3: CSVEDLQGATNEKLFF. CDR3 nucleotide sequence: TGCAGCGTTGAAGATCTTCAGGGTGCAACTAATGAAAAACTGTTTTTT.

The rearrangement joins TRBV28 to TRBJ1-1; D call uncertain. The CDR3 loop spans 13 amino acids. V gave up 7 bases and J gave up 0 bases, with 9 bases separating them. Germline CDR1 reads MDHEN; CDR2 reads SYDVKM. The CDR3 reads CASIPHMNTEAFF. In DNA form, the CDR3 reads TGTGCCAGCATCCCACATATGAACACTGAAGCTTTCTTT.